This is a list of T cell receptor beta chains from one sample in a study of monozygotic twins with cystic fibrosis. Only in-frame clones appear in the TCRdb table, and some are missing; sequencing was by immunoSEQ multiplex PCR. The table lists 36,000 or so clones, about 93% of them singletons, with about 0.2% in the top ten. The sample consisted of blood. The receptors were gathered from a boy aged 2 to 9 with cystic fibrosis. Both conserved end residues are part of each CDR3. A D gene is named only where the DNA matches it firmly. Clone size appears in some rows only: once, few, many, or a class for an expanded clone.

. TRBJ2-7 TRBV7-9 . TGTGCCAGCAGCTTCAGGGGCGAGCAGTACTTC CASSFRGEQYF
. TRBJ2-7 TRBV9 TRBD2 TGTGCCAGCAGCGGGGGGACTAGCGGGGATTACGAGCAGTACTTC CASSGGTSGDYEQYF
. TRBJ1-6 TRBV7-3 . TGTGCCAGCAGCTTAACGTACTCGAATTCACCCCTCCACTTT CASSLTYSNSPLHF
. TRBJ2-7 TRBV6-1 . TGTGCCAGCACCCAACTCCTAGAATACGAGCAGTACTTC CASTQLLEYEQYF
. TRBJ1-6 TRBV21-1 . TGTGCCGGGCCGGGACAGGGTCCGAGATCACCCCTCCACTTT CAGPGQGPRSPLHF
. TRBJ1-1 TRBV11-3 . TGTGCCAGCAGCTTAATGTATACTGAAGCTTTCTTT CASSLMYTEAFF
. TRBJ1-1 TRBV7-8 . TGTGCCAGCAGCTTAGTAGGGACGATGAACACTGAAGCTTTCTTT CASSLVGTMNTEAFF
few TRBJ1-6 TRBV5-4 . TGTGCCAGCAGCATACGGACACCCCGAGGTTCACCCCTCCACTTT CASSIRTPRGSPLHF
. TRBJ2-1 TRBV5-1 TRBD1 TGCGCCAGCAGCTTTGGGGCCGGGACAGGGGGCTACAATGAGCAGTTCTTC CASSFGAGTGGYNEQFF
. TRBJ1-1 TRBV11-2 . TGTGCCAGCAGCTCCCCTCGGGGGGGCACTGAAGCTTTCTTT CASSSPRGGTEAFF
. TRBJ2-7 TRBV5-1 . TGCGCCAGCAGCTTGTGGCAGGGTACCGAGCAGTACTTC CASSLWQGTEQYF
. TRBJ2-1 TRBV14 . TGTGCCAGCAGCTTTATGTTTGAGCAGTTCTTC CASSFMFEQFF
. TRBJ2-3 TRBV5-1 . TGCGCCAGCACCCCCGAGCCCCCCGACAGTTATACGCAGTATTTT CASTPEPPDSYTQYF
. TRBJ1-2 TRBV14 . TGTGCCAGCAGCCAAGGGAGGTGGGGCAGTTATGGCTACACCTTC CASSQGRWGSYGYTF
. TRBJ1-4 TRBV6-5 . TGTGCCAGCAGTTACGGCCGAGCCGCTAATGAAAAACTGTTTTTT CASSYGRAANEKLFF
. TRBJ1-1 TRBV7-8 . TGTGCCAGCAGCCCAATCATTCTCACTGAAGCTTTCTTT CASSPIILTEAFF
. TRBJ1-6 TRBV6-6 . TGTGCCAGCAGACCTCAGACAGGAGATTCACCCCTCCACTTT CASRPQTGDSPLHF
. TRBJ1-2 TRBV15 . TGTGCCACCAGCAGAGATTCCCCCCCGCGACAGAACTATGGCTACACCTTC CATSRDSPPRQNYGYTF
. TRBJ1-1 TRBV6-6 . TGTGCCAGCCTATTGGACAACATTGGGTCTGAAGCTTTCTTT CASLLDNIGSEAFF
. TRBJ2-7 TRBV7-2 . TGTGCCAGCAGCTTAAGTCGCTACGAGCAGTACTTC CASSLSRYEQYF
. TRBJ1-5 TRBV6-5 TRBD1 TGTGCCAGCAGTCGACAGGGAGGTCAGCCCCAGCATTTT CASSRQGGQPQHF
. TRBJ1-2 TRBV5-4 . TGTGCCAGCAGCTCTTCGACGCTACAGTATGGCTACACCTTC CASSSSTLQYGYTF
. TRBJ1-1 TRBV7-9 . TGTGCCAGCAGCTCATACGGGACACCGAACACTGAAGCTTTCTTT CASSSYGTPNTEAFF
. TRBJ1-5 TRBV18 . TGTGCCAGCTCACCAAACAGGGAGAGACAGCCCCAGCATTTT CASSPNRERQPQHF
. TRBJ1-5 TRBV2 . TGTGCCAGCAGGATGACAGGAGATCAGCCCCAGCATTTT CASRMTGDQPQHF
. TRBJ2-7 TRBV7-6 . TGTGCCAGCAGCTTAGCGGGGGGCGAGCAGTACTTC CASSLAGGEQYF
. TRBJ2-1 TRBV19 . TGTGCCAGTACCCAGGACCGGAGCTCCTACAATGAGCAGTTCTTC CASTQDRSSYNEQFF
. TRBJ2-7 TRBV9 . TGTGCCAGCAGCGTAGGTCCAGGGACGAGCTCCTACGAGCAGTACTTC CASSVGPGTSSYEQYF
few TRBJ1-2 TRBV5-8 . TGTGCCAGCAGCGCCACAGCACCCTATGGCTACACCTTC CASSATAPYGYTF
few TRBJ1-1 TRBV10-2 . TGCGCCAGCGGTGGAGGTTTAGGAGCTTTCTTT CASGGGLGAFF
. TRBJ1-5 TRBV15 . TGTGCCACCAGCAGAGATAATAGTCAGCCCCAGCATTTT CATSRDNSQPQHF
. TRBJ1-2 TRBV19 . TGTGCCAGTAGTATGATGGGGAACTATGGCTACACCTTC CASSMMGNYGYTF
. TRBJ1-5 TRBV6-6 . TGTGCCAGCAGGGAAATGGGGATTAGCAATCAGCCCCAGCATTTT CASREMGISNQPQHF
. TRBJ1-2 TRBV5-6 . TGTGCCAGCAGCTTGGTACAGGGAGAGGCCTATGGCTACACCTTC CASSLVQGEAYGYTF
. TRBJ1-2 TRBV5-1 . TGCGCCAGCAGCTTGGCGACAGAAATGTATGGCTACACCTTC CASSLATEMYGYTF
once TRBJ1-1 TRBV19 . TGTGCCAGTAGTTTAAGCATGAACACTGAAGCTTTCTTT CASSLSMNTEAFF
once TRBJ2-7 TRBV5-6 . TGTGCCAGCAGCTCCCCTAGGGCCGTAGGCACCTACGAGCAGTACTTC CASSSPRAVGTYEQYF
once TRBJ1-6 TRBV7-2 TRBD1 TGTGCCAGCAGCTTAGTGACAGGGTCTGCCTCACCCCTCCACTTT CASSLVTGSASPLHF
. TRBJ1-2 TRBV29-1 . TGCAGCGTTGAAGATGGGCCAGGAGAGGAGGCCTATGGCTACACCTTC CSVEDGPGEEAYGYTF
. TRBJ1-1 TRBV5-1 . TGCGCCAGCAGCTTGACAGCGAACACTGAAGCTTTCTTT CASSLTANTEAFF
. TRBJ2-3 TRBV11-3 TRBD2 TGTGCCAGCAGCTACGCTAGCGGGGGCACAGATACGCAGTATTTT CASSYASGGTDTQYF
. TRBJ1-5 TRBV7-8 TRBD1 TGTGCCAGCAGCTTAGATCGGGGGGGACAGGATAGGGTTAATCAGCCCCAGCATTTT CASSLDRGGQDRVNQPQHF
. TRBJ2-5 TRBV5-1 TRBD2 TGCGCCAGCAGCTCCGGACTAGCGTTGTCAGAGACCCAGTACTTC CASSSGLALSETQYF
. TRBJ2-7 TRBV6-5 TRBD1 TGTGCCAGCAGTTACTCACCGGGACAGGGGGGTTACGAGCAGTACTTC CASSYSPGQGGYEQYF
. TRBJ2-7 TRBV12-5 TRBD2 TGTGCTAGTGGTTCAAGCGTAGCGGGGAGCTACGAGCAGTACTTC CASGSSVAGSYEQYF
. TRBJ1-5 TRBV19 . TGTGCCACACGGGACCCCAATCAGCCCCAGCATTTT CATRDPNQPQHF
. TRBJ1-2 TRBV6-1 . TGTGCCAGCATCTCCCGGGCAGTTGGACACTATGGCTACACCTTC CASISRAVGHYGYTF
. TRBJ1-2 TRBV10-3 . TGTGCCATCAGTCTCCTTGAGGGGTATGGCTACACCTTC CAISLLEGYGYTF
. TRBJ1-2 TRBV4-3 . TGCGCCAGCAGCCAAGCCCCCGGGGAGAACTATGGCTACACCTTC CASSQAPGENYGYTF
. TRBJ1-1 TRBV15 . TGTGCCACCAGCAGAGATAAGGGTTTGAACACTGAAGCTTTCTTT CATSRDKGLNTEAFF
. TRBJ1-1 TRBV7-8 TRBD1 TGTGCCAGCAGCTCGGGACAGGGGCCGCCCGAGGCTTTCTTT CASSSGQGPPEAFF
. TRBJ2-3 TRBV15 TRBD1 TGTGCCACCAGCGGAGGACAGGGGCGCGGCACAGATACGCAGTATTTT CATSGGQGRGTDTQYF
. TRBJ1-5 TRBV2 TRBD1 TGTGCCAGCAAACAGGGGCGGGGTCAGCCCCAGCATTTT CASKQGRGQPQHF